The entry that follows covers one T cell receptor (beta chain) sequence. The table came from immunoSEQ multiplex PCR; TCRdb's copy has only in-frame clones and leaves some out. Here the sample spans about 2,500,000 clones, around 94% being singletons. The CDR3 totals 13 residues. Germline CDR1 is SGHTA and CDR2 is FQGNSA. V was clipped by 2 bases and J by 5 bases, with 9 bases between them. The data were taken from a study of shared clonotypes between healthy human individuals. This chain links TRBV7-2 with TRBJ1-1; D unresolved. Sequencing used naive CD4+ T cells sorted from blood. The subset here: CD45RA+ positively selected. This clonotype originated in a man between 18 and 35 years old in good health. The CDR3 region is CASSLSGRTEAFF. Written as DNA, the CDR3 is TGTGCCAGCAGCTTATCCGGGAGGACTGAAGCTTTCTTT.